This T cell receptor (beta chain) emerged from a study of blood T cell repertoires in COVID-19. The V end was cut by 2 bases, the J end by 3 bases, with 7 bases between. CDR3 size: 13 residues. Assay: immunoSEQ multiplex PCR; the TCRdb copy retains only in-frame clones and omits some. The sample has around 480,000 clones; around 89% are singletons. Sequenced material: peripheral blood. The J gene is TRBJ1-1, the V gene TRBV12-3 or TRBV12-4; D gene ambiguous. The TCR was taken from a woman between 50 and 59 years old with COVID-19, enrolled during active disease. This chain's CDR3 is CASSLSADTEAFF. For the CDR3, the DNA is TGTGCCAGCAGTTTAAGTGCGGACACTGAAGCTTTCTTT.